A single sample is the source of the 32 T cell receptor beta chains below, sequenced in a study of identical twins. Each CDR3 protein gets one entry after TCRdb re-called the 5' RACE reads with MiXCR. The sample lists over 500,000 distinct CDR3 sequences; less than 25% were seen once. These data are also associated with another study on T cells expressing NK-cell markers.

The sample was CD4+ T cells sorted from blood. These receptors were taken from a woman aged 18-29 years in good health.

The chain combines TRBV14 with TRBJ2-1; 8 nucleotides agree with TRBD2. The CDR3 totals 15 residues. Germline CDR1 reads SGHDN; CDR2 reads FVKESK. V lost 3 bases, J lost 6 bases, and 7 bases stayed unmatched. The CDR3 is CASSHPGLGANEQFF. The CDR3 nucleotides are TGTGCCAGCAGCCATCCGGGACTAGGAGCCAATGAGCAGTTCTTC.

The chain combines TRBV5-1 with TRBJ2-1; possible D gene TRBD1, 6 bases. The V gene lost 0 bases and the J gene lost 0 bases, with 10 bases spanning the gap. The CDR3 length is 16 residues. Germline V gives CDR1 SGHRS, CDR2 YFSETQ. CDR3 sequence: CASSLETGPSYNEQFF. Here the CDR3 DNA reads TGCGCCAGCAGCTTGGAGACAGGTCCCTCCTACAATGAGCAGTTCTTC.

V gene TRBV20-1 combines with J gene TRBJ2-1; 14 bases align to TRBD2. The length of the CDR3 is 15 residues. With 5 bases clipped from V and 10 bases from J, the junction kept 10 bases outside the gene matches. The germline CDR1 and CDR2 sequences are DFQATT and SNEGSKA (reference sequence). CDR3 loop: CSAPETSGRAREQFF. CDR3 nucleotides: TGCAGTGCTCCCGAGACTAGCGGGAGGGCCAGGGAGCAGTTCTTC.

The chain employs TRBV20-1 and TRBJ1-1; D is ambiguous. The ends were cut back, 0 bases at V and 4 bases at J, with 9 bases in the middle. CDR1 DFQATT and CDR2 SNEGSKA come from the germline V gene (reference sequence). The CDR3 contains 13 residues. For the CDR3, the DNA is TGCAGTGCTAGAGATCCTGGGTCCACTGAAGCTTTCTTT. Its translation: CSARDPGSTEAFF.

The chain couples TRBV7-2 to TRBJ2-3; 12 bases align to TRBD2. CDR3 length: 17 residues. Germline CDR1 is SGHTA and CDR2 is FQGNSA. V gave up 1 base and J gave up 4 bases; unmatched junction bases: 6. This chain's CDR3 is CASSLVASGRAADTQYF. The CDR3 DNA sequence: TGTGCCAGCAGCTTAGTTGCTAGCGGGAGGGCCGCAGATACGCAGTATTTT.

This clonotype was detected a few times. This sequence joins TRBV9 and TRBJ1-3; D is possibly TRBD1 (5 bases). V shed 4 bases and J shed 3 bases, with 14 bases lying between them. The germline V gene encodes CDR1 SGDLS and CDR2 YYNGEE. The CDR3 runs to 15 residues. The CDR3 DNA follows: TGTGCCAGCAGCCCGGGGACTGTTCATGGAAACACCATATATTTT. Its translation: CASSPGTVHGNTIYF.

CDR3 DNA: TGTGCCAGCTGCCTCCGGCTGGGGGGCTATATTGAAAAACTGTTTTTT. Its translation: CASCLRLGGYIEKLFF. The V call is TRBV6-1, the J call TRBJ1-4; possibly TRBD1 for D (6 bases). Per germline, CDR1 MNHNS and CDR2 SASEGT. The CDR3 sequence is 16 residues long. V dropped 8 bases and J dropped 7 bases, with 23 bases sitting between them.

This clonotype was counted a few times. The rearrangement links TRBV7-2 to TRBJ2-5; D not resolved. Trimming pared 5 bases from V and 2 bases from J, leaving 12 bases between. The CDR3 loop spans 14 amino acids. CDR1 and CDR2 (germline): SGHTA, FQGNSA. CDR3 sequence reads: CASSPLVGQETQYF. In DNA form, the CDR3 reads TGTGCCAGCAGCCCCTTGGTGGGACAAGAGACCCAGTACTTC. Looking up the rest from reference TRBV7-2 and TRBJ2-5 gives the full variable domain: GAGVSQSPSNKVTEKGKDVELRCDPISGHTALYWYRQSLGQGLEFLIYFQGNSAPDKSGLPSDRFSAERTGGSVSTLTIQRTQQEDSAVYLCASSPLVGQETQYFGPGTRLLVL.

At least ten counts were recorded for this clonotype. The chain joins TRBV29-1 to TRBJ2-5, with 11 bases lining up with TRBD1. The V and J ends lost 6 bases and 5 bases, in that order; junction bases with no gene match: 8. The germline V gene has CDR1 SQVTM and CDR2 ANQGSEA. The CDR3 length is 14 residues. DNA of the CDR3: TGCAGCGTATCGGACAGGGGGCGTTTTGAGACCCAGTACTTC. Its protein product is CSVSDRGRFETQYF.

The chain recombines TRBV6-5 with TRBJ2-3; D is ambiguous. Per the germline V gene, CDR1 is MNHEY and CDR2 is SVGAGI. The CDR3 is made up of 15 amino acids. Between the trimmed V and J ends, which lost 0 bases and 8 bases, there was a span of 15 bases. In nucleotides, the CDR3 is TGTGCCAGCAGTTACTCTTCCCAGGATTCGGGTACGCAGTATTTT. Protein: CASSYSSQDSGTQYF.

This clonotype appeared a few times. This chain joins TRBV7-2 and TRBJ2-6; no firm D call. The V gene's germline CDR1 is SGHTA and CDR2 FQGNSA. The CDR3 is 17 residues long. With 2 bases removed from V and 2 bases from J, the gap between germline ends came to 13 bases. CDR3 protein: CASSLSLMGTGANVLTF. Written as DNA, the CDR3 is TGTGCCAGCAGCTTATCTCTGATGGGGACTGGGGCCAACGTCCTGACTTTC.

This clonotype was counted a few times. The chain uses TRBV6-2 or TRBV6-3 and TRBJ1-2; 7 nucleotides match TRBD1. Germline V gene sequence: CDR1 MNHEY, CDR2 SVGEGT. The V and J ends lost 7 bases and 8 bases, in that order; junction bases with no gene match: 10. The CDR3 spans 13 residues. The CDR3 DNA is TGTGCCAGCAAAAAAGACAGGGTGGACGGCTACACCTTC. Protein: CASKKDRVDGYTF.

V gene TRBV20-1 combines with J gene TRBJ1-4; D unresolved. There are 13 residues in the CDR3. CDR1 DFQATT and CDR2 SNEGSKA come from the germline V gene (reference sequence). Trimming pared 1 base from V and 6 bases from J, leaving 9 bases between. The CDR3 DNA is TGCAGTGCTAGAGTTCGGACCGATGAAAAACTGTTTTTT. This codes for CSARVRTDEKLFF.

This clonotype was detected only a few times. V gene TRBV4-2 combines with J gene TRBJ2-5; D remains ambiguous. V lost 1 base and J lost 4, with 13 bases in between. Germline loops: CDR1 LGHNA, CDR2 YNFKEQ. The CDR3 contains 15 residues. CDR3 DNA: TGTGCCAGCAGCCAAGTCGGAACCCCGGGAGAGACCCAGTACTTC. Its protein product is CASSQVGTPGETQYF.

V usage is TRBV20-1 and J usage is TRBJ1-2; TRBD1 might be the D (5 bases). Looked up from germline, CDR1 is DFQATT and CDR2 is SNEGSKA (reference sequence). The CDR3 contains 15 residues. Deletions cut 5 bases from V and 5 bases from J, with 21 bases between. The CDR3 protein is CSAPNPGGGVYGYTF. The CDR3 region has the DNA TGCAGTGCTCCCAATCCCGGGGGAGGGGTGTATGGCTACACCTTC.

The CDR3 sequence is CASSFRDSAREQYF. CDR3 nucleotides: TGTGCCAGCAGTTTTAGGGACTCCGCTAGGGAGCAGTACTTC. This rearrangement joins TRBV12-3 or TRBV12-4 to TRBJ2-7; maybe TRBD2 (6 bases). Trimming left V 3 bases short and J 7 bases short, with 16 bases between. The CDR3 totals 14 residues.

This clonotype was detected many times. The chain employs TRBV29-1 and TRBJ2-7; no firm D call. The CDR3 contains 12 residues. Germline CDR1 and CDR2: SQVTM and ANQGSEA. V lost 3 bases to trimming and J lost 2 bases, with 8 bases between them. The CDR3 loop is CSVEGRAYEQYF. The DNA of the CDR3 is TGCAGCGTTGAGGGAAGGGCCTACGAGCAGTACTTC.

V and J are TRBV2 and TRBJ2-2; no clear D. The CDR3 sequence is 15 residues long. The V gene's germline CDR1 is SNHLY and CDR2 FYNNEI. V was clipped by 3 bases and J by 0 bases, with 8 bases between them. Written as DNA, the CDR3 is TGTGCCAGCAGTGATAATCTTGCGAACACCGGGGAGCTGTTTTTT. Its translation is CASSDNLANTGELFF.

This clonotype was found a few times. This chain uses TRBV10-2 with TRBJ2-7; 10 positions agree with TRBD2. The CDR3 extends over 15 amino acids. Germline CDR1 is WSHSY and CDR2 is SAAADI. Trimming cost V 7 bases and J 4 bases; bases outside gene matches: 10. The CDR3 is CASTPSSGRGYEQYF. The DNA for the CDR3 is TGCGCCAGCACCCCTTCTAGCGGGAGAGGGTACGAGCAGTACTTC.

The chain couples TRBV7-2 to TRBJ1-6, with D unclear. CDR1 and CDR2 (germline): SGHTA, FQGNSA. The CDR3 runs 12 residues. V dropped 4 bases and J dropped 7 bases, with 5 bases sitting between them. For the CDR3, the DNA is TGTGCCAGCAGCTCATTAAATTCACCCCTCCACTTT. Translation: CASSSLNSPLHF.

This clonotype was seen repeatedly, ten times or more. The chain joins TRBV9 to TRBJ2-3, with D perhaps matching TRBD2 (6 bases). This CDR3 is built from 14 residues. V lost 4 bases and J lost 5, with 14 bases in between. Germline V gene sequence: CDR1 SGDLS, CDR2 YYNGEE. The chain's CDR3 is CASSIAGSRDTQYF. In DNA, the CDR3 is TGTGCCAGCAGCATCGCGGGGAGCCGAGATACGCAGTATTTT. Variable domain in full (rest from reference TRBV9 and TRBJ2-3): DSGVTQTPKHLITATGQRVTLRCSPRSGDLSVYWYQQSLDQGLQFLIQYYNGEERAKGNILERFSAQQFPDLHSELNLSSLELGDSALYFCASSIAGSRDTQYFGPGTRLTVL.

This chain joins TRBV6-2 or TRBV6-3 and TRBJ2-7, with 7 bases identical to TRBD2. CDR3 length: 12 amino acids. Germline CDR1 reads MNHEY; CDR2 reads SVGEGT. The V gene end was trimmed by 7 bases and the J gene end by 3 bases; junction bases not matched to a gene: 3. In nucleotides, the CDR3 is TGTGCCAGCAAATCTAGCGGCTACGAGCAGTACTTC. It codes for CASKSSGYEQYF.

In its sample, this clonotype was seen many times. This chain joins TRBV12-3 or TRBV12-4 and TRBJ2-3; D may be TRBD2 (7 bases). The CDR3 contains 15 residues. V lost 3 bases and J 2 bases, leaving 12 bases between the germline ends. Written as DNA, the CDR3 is TGTGCCAGCAGTTTGGCGGGGGCCCTCACAGATACGCAGTATTTT. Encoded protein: CASSLAGALTDTQYF.

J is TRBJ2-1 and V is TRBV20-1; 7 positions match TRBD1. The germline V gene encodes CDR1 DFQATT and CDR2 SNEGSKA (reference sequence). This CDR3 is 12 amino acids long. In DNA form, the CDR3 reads TGCAGAGCATTACAGGGGCTCGATGAGCAGTTCTTC. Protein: CRALQGLDEQFF.

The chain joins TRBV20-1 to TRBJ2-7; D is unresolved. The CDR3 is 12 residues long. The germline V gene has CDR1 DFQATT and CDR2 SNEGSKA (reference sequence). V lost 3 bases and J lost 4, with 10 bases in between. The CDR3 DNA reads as TGCAGTGCTAGCCCGGTGGTGTACGAGCAGTACTTC. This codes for CSASPVVYEQYF.

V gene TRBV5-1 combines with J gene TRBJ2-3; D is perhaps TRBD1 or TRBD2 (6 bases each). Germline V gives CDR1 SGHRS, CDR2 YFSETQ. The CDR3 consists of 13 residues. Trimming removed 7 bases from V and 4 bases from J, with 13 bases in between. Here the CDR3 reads CASRLGGPDTQYF. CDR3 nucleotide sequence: TGCGCCAGCCGTTTGGGGGGCCCAGATACGCAGTATTTT.

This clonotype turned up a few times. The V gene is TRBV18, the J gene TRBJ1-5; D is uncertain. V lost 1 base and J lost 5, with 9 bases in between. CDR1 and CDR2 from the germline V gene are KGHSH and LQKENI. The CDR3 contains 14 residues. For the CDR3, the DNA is TGTGCCAGCTCACCACAGGGAGCGGATCAGCCCCAGCATTTT. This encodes CASSPQGADQPQHF.

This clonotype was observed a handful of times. The CDR3 DNA sequence: TGCAGTACGACTCGCCTACCCAGTTACAATGAGCAGTTCTTC. Protein: CSTTRLPSYNEQFF. The chain carries TRBV29-1 and TRBJ2-1, with D unclear. Germline lookup yields CDR1 SQVTM and CDR2 ANQGSEA. The CDR3 sequence is 14 residues long.

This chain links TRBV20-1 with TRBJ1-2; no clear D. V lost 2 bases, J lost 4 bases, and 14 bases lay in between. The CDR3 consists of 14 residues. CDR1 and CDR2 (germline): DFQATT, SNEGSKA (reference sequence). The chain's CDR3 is CSARKEWLFYGYTF. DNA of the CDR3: TGCAGTGCTAGAAAAGAGTGGCTTTTCTATGGCTACACCTTC.

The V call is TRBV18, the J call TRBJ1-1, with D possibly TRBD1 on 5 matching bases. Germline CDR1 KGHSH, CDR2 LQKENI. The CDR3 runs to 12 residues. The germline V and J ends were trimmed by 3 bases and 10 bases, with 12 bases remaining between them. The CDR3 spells CASSPSEGVAFF. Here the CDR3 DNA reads TGTGCCAGCTCACCTTCGGAAGGGGTAGCTTTCTTT.

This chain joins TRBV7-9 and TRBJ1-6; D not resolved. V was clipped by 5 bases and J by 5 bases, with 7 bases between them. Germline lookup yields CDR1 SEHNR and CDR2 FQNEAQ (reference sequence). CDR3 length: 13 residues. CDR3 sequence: CASSRGDNSPLHF. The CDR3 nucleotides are TGTGCCAGCAGCCGTGGGGATAATTCACCCCTCCACTTT.

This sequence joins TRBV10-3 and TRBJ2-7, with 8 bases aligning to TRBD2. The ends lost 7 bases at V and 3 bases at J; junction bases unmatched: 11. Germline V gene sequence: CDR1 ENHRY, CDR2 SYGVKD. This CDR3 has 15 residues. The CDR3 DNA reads TGTGCCATCATGGCGGGAGTAGCGGGGAGCTACGAGCAGTACTTC. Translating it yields CAIMAGVAGSYEQYF.